What follows describes a single TCR beta chain. The target antigen is unknown. This CDR3 is built from 15 residues. The sample originates from a study of T cell responses to AZD1222 COVID-19 vaccine. Study conclusions and caveats: Just five or six AZD1222 recipients tested seropositive at baseline. Breadth and depth of Spike-specific TCRs rose after two AZD1222 doses. Females outnumbered males among donors, who were mostly white British; clonal diversity was possibly underestimated.

Generated by immunoSEQ multiplex PCR, the TCRdb table keeps only in-frame clones and is missing some. Of 150,000 to 200,000 clones in the sample, 85% to 95% were seen once. The input for sequencing was peripheral blood, taken on day 0 of AZD1222 vaccination. This TCR came from an adult in good health. The rearrangement uses TRBV1 and TRBJ1-1; TRBD1, the table's D call, was not compared with the DNA. TRBV1 is flagged as a pseudogene. CDR3 DNA: TGCACCAGCAGCCAAGTAGTACAGGGGCTCACTGAAGCTTTCTTT. This gives the protein CTSSQVVQGLTEAFF.